The clone carrying this T cell receptor beta chain appeared a few times. Its antigen is not known. This specimen belongs to a study of early T cells in non-severe SARS-CoV-2 infection. Study in general: Chains from this unsorted whole-blood bulk RNA could not be paired. Study conclusions and caveats: VDJdb matches were skewed toward anti-spike CD8 T cell responses.

Separate cDNA molecules each had unique molecular identifiers attached to them. TCRdb independently ran MiXCR on the 5' RACE reads; one entry per CDR3 protein. The repertoire holds fewer than 65,000 distinct CDR3 sequences, with roughly 8.8% as singletons. This CDR3 spans 17 amino acids. Germline values: CDR1 WSHSY, CDR2 SAAADI. V was pared by 3 bases and J by 1 base, with 11 bases of the junction left unmatched. V usage is TRBV10-2 and J usage is TRBJ1-1, with 7 bases identical to TRBD1. This sequence originates from an adult who was a healthcare worker with PCR-confirmed SARS-CoV-2 infection or an uninfected control (not recorded which). The source material was whole blood. Here the CDR3 reads CASSERGRHGPNTEAFF. The DNA for the CDR3 is TGCGCCAGCAGTGAAAGGGGGCGCCACGGCCCGAACACTGAAGCTTTCTTT.